The T cell receptor (beta chain) under discussion was sequenced for a study of STAT5B mutations in CD4+ large granular lymphocyte leukemia. About the research overall: Among healthy donors, a particular HLA allele went with more CDR3 'QG' motifs.

Assay used: immunoSEQ multiplex PCR; TCRdb lists only in-frame clones, some missing. The sample shows over 35,000 clones, approximately 84% of them seen only once. Study observations and caveats: 8/27 top patient clones versus 2/35 control clones were TRBV06-family. Over 20% of private leukemic clonotypes occurred rarely in other patients' non-leukemic repertoires.

With 5 bases removed from V and 2 bases from J, the gap between germline ends came to 12 bases. Germline values: CDR1 SGHTA, CDR2 FQGNSA. This CDR3 has 14 residues. Note on this clone: As yet, its antigen is unknown.

The clonotype originates from a human donor in good health. The sequenced material came from CD4+ T cells from blood buffy coats. This chain joins TRBV7-2 and TRBJ1-1; D possibly corresponds to TRBD1 (6 bases). The CDR3 reads CASSAGAGNTEAFF. Written as DNA, the CDR3 is TGTGCCAGCAGCGCGGGGGCTGGTAACACTGAAGCTTTCTTT.